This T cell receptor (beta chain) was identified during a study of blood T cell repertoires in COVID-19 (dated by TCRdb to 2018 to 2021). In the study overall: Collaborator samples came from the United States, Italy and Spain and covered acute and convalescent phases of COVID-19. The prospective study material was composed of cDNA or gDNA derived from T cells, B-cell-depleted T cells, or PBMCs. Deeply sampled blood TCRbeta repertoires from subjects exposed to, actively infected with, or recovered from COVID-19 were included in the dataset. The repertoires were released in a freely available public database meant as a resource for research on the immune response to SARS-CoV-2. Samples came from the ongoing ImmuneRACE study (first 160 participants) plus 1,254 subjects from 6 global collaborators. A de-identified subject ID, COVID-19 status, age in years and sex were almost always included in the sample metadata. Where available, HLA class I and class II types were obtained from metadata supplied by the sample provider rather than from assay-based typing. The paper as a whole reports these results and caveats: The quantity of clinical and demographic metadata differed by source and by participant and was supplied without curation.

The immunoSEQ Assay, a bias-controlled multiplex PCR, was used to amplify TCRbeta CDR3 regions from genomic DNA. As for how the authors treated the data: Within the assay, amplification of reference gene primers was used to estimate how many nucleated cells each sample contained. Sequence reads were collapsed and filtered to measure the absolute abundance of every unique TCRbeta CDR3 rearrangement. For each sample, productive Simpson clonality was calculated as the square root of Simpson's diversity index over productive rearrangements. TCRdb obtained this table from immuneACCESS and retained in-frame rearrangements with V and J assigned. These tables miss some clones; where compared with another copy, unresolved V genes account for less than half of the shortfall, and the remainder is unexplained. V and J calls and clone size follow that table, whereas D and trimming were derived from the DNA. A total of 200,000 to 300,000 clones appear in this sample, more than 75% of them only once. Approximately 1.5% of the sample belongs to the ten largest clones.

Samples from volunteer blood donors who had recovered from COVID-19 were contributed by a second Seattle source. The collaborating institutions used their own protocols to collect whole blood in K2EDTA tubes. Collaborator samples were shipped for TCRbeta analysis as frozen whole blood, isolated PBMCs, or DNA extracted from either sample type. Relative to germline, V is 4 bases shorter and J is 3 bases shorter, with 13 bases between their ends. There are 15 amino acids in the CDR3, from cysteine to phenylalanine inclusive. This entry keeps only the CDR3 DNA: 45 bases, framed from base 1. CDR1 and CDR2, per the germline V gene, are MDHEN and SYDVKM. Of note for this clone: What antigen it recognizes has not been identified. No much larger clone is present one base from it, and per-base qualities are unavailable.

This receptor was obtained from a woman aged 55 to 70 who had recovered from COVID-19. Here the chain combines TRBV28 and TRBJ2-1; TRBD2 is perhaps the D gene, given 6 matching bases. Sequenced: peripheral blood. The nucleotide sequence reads TGTGCCAGCAGTTCGCGGGACGGACGCTACAATGAGCAGTTCTTC. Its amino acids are CASSSRDGRYNEQFF.